The 17 T cell receptor beta chains below all came from one sample that was sequenced in a study of regulatory T cells in long-lasting Graves disease (dated by TCRdb to the early 2020s). The receptor library was made with multiplex PCR. Instrument on record: Illumina HiSeq 4000. iRepertoire HTBI primers and Arm-PCR amplification of CDR3 regions were used to construct TCR beta libraries. TCRdb cleaned the public reads at Q25 with fastp, built clones with MiXCR and kept in-frame beta chains. Identical CDR3 proteins give one entry, which carries the most common genes and DNA. The sample contains roughly 430,000 distinct CDR3 sequences, approximately 22% of them found a single time. In total, the top ten clones hold roughly an eighth of the sample. Sample time point, as interpreted from the label and publication: persistent/refractory GD, antithyroid drugs over 5 years with positive TRAb. For both TCR sequencing and RNA sequencing, RNA was extracted from PBMCs in TRIzol.

This material consisted of peripheral blood mononuclear cells (PBMCs), taken when the disease was refractory, from a patient treated with antithyroid drugs. The source of these receptors is a female donor with Graves disease.

Worth noting for this clonotype: A read error is possible here, since a much larger clone lies one base away. The chain uses TRBV28 and TRBJ2-7, with no clear D. Germline V gives CDR1 MDHEN, CDR2 SYDVKM. V was trimmed by 11 bases and J by 4 bases, leaving 18 bases between them. The CDR3 extends over 13 amino acids. The CDR3 nucleotides read TGTGCCCGCACCCTTGGGCTGGGTTACGAGCAGTACTTC. It translates to CARTLGLGYEQYF.

The chain links TRBV29-1 to TRBJ2-1; the D is unclear. V was cut by 0 bases and J by 9 bases, with 6 bases left in between. The germline gives CDR1 SQVTM, CDR2 ANQGSEA. This CDR3 comprises 11 residues. Written as DNA, the CDR3 is TGCAGCGTTGAAGACGGCGGTGAGCAGTTCTTC. It is translated as CSVEDGGEQFF.

This clonotype showed up just once. This sequence joins TRBV5-6 and TRBJ2-7, with 8 bases aligning to TRBD1. The CDR3 sequence is 15 residues long. Trimming removed 2 bases from V and 5 bases from J; junction bases left unmatched: 9. Germline V gene sequence: CDR1 SGHDT, CDR2 YYEEEE. CDR3 sequence reads: CASSFYYRGSDEQYF. CDR3 in DNA: TGTGCCAGCAGCTTTTACTACAGGGGGTCGGACGAGCAGTACTTC.

With respect to this clonotype: A much larger clone lies one base from this, so it may be a read error. This chain links TRBV6-1 with TRBJ2-5; D is possibly TRBD1 (6 bases). Trimming left V 5 bases short and J 5 bases short, with 12 bases between. The CDR3 length is 13 residues. Germline V gene sequence: CDR1 MNHNS, CDR2 SASEGT. CDR3 sequence reads: CASSHRVQETQYF. The CDR3 nucleotides are TGTGCCAGCAGTCACAGGGTTCAGGAGACCCAGTACTTC.

About this clonotype itself: The junction shows a germline mismatch at one end, possibly a read error. This chain links TRBV5-1 with TRBJ1-5; tentative D call: TRBD1 (5 bases). This CDR3 region has 19 residues. Germline CDR1 and CDR2: SGHRS and YFSETQ. CDR3 DNA: TGTGCCAGCAGCTTGGGAAGGGGACTAGGTGGTTTGGGCAATCAGCCCCAGCATTTT. Its protein product is CASSLGRGLGGLGNQPQHF.

V usage is TRBV12-3 or TRBV12-4 and J usage is TRBJ2-5; D is unclear. Gene TRBJ2-1 matches the end of the DNA better, so the J call may be wrong. The CDR3 loop spans 14 amino acids. DNA of the CDR3: TGTGCCAGCAGTTGCGGTTATTCCTACAATGAGCAGTTCTTC. Its protein is CASSCGYSYNEQFF.

This clonotype was detected once. With a much larger clone just one base away, this may be a read error. The chain links TRBV6-5 to TRBJ2-7; TRBD1 matches at 8 bases. This CDR3 is 18 amino acids long. Trimming took 0 bases from V and 2 from J; bases not matched to a gene: 12. In germline, CDR1 is MNHEY, CDR2 SVGAGI. For the CDR3, the DNA is TGTGCCAGCAGTTACTCAACCTCAGGGGGCGAGAGAACCTACGAGCAGTACTTC. Translation gives CASSYSTSGGERTYEQYF.

This clonotype came up many times. This chain joins TRBV20-1 and TRBJ2-7, with D perhaps being TRBD1 or TRBD2 (5 bases each). Trimming removed 6 bases from V and 1 base from J, with 16 bases in between. This CDR3 is 14 amino acids long. Germline V gene data show CDR1 as DFQATT and CDR2 as SNEGSKA (reference sequence). The CDR3 DNA is TGCAGTGCCGTGTCCGGGACGGCTTCCTACGAGCAGTACTTC. Protein sequence: CSAVSGTASYEQYF.

This clonotype was detected many times. V is TRBV29-1 and J is TRBJ2-5, with 8 positions matching TRBD1. This CDR3 spans 16 amino acids. The V gene's germline CDR1 is SQVTM and CDR2 ANQGSEA. The V and J ends lost 6 bases and 1 base, in that order; junction bases with no gene match: 13. CDR3: CSVLRPGTGGQETQYF. The DNA of the CDR3 is TGCAGCGTCCTTAGACCCGGGACAGGAGGCCAAGAGACCCAGTACTTC.

This clonotype was counted ten times or more. V and J are TRBV20-1 and TRBJ2-7; 13 bases agree with TRBD2. This CDR3 spans 17 amino acids. CDR1 and CDR2 (germline): DFQATT, SNEGSKA (reference sequence). The V and J ends lost 0 bases and 2 bases, in that order; junction bases with no gene match: 7. CDR3 sequence: CSARDLKTSGRTYEQYF. Written as DNA, the CDR3 is TGCAGTGCTAGAGATCTAAAGACTAGCGGGAGGACCTACGAGCAGTACTTC.

V usage is TRBV4-2 and J usage is TRBJ1-1; TRBD1 aligns across 7 bases. The J segment lost 5 bases and the V segment lost 0 bases, leaving 3 bases of the junction unmatched. The CDR3 sequence is 14 residues long. Germline assignment: CDR1 LGHNA and CDR2 YNFKEQ. The CDR3 bases are TGTGCCAGCAGCCAAGATCAGGGGGGTACTGAAGCTTTCTTT. Its translation: CASSQDQGGTEAFF.

This clonotype turned up a few times. The CDR3 does not close with the conserved phenylalanine or tryptophan, likely indicating a read error. The chain is built from TRBV9 and TRBJ2-5; TRBD2 matches 10 bases. The J segment lost 3 bases and the V segment lost 4 bases, leaving 9 bases of the junction unmatched. This CDR3 spans 16 amino acids. Germline assignment: CDR1 SGDLS and CDR2 YYNGEE. CDR3 nucleotide sequence: TGTGCCAGCAGCACAACCTTCGGACTAGCGGAAGAGACCCAGTACCTC. This sequence encodes CASSTTFGLAEETQYL.

The chain employs TRBV25-1 and TRBJ1-2; D is ambiguous. Deletions cut 3 bases from V and 2 bases from J, with 4 bases between. From germline, CDR1 is MGHDK and CDR2 SYGVNS. The length of the CDR3 is 12 residues. The CDR3 is CASSDQNYGYTF. CDR3 in DNA: TGTGCCAGCAGTGATCAGAACTATGGCTACACCTTC.

This clonotype was counted ten times or more. The DNA for the CDR3 is TGTGCCAGCAGTCACCGGGACAAGGGCTACACCTTC. Residues: CASSHRDKGYTF. This chain uses TRBV2 with TRBJ1-2, with D possibly being TRBD1 (6 bases). The CDR3 runs 12 residues. The V gene lost 5 bases and the J gene lost 8 bases, with 12 bases spanning the gap. CDR1 is SNHLY and CDR2 is FYNNEI in the germline V gene.

This clonotype has a handful of counts. The V and J genes are TRBV5-4 and TRBJ2-7; 10 bases match TRBD2. Germline V CDR1 and CDR2: SGHNT, YYREEE (reference sequence). V dropped 4 bases and J dropped 5; count of bases not matched to a gene: 3. The CDR3 is 13 residues long. CDR3 coding DNA: TGTGCCAGCAGCCAGGGACTAGCGAACGAGCAGTACTTC. This encodes CASSQGLANEQYF. The variable domain in full, completed from reference TRBV5-4 and TRBJ2-7, reads ETGVTQSPTHLIKTRGQQVTLRCSSQSGHNTVSWYQQALGQGPQFIFQYYREEENGRGNFPPRFSGLQFPNYSSELNVNALELDDSALYLCASSQGLANEQYFGPGTRLTVT.

This clonotype was seen ten or more times. This sequence joins TRBV20-1 and TRBJ2-5; D may match TRBD1 or TRBD2 (5 bases each). Deletions cut 0 bases from V and 2 bases from J, with 10 bases between. CDR3 size: 14 residues. Germline CDR1 is DFQATT and CDR2 is SNEGSKA (reference sequence). The CDR3 DNA is TGCAGTGCTAGAGATGGGGGACCTCAAGAGACCCAGTACTTC. Translating it yields CSARDGGPQETQYF.

Regarding this clonotype: A much larger clonotype is one base distant, so this may be a read error. This chain connects TRBV28 to TRBJ1-6; D uncertain. Germline V gene data show CDR1 as MDHEN and CDR2 as SYDVKM. V was shortened by 7 bases and J by 7 bases, with 17 bases between the two germline ends. This CDR3 region has 15 residues. Here the CDR3 DNA reads TGTGCCAGCAAACCCCGAGGCATCCGAAATTCACCCCTCCACTTT. Amino acids: CASKPRGIRNSPLHF.